This TCR beta chain derives from a study of CD8+CD57+ T cells in acquired aplastic anemia. Overall study: CD4+ and CD8+ cells, once sorted, gave DNA averaging approximately 3.4 ug. Notes on the study in general: Patients showed no significant difference from controls in CD8+ Simpson's diversity.

CD8+CD57+ cell expansion had been shown by flow cytometry in patients chosen for sequencing. Blood came from patients not yet given any therapy. The germline V gene encodes CDR1 SNHLY and CDR2 FYNNEI. The V end lost 3 bases, the J end lost 3 bases, and 9 bases lay between the germline ends. This CDR3 has 14 residues. This clonotype has ten or more counts. Its specificity is unknown. The use of genomic DNA as template underpinned the TCR beta VDJ and CDR3 profiling. MiXCR, run by TCRdb on the reads, gives a single entry per CDR3 protein. The table records about 180,000 distinct CDR3 sequences, 48% of them present only once.

What was sequenced was sorted CD4+, CD8+, or CD8+CD57+ T cells (not recorded which) from PBMCs. The rearrangement joins TRBV2 to TRBJ1-5, with TRBD1 as a possible D gene (5 bases). The sequence derives from a human donor with aplastic anemia. The CDR3 DNA reads TGTGCCAGCAGTGATTGGGGCCCCAATCAGCCCCAGCATTTT. Translated, it gives CASSDWGPNQPQHF.